These 7 T cell receptor beta chains share one sample of origin, sequenced in a study of cytomegalovirus exposure and HLA in healthy donors. Use of 60 Vbeta and 13 Jbeta primers characterized the PCR. Assay used: immunoSEQ multiplex PCR; TCRdb lists only in-frame clones, some missing. The table records approximately 95,000 clones, around 75% of them present only once. The sequencing input was PBMCs. The source is a man aged 18-30 years in good health and CMV-seropositive.

This chain joins TRBV10-3 and TRBJ1-1, with D perhaps matching TRBD1 (6 bases). Germline-derived CDR1 and CDR2 are ENHRY and SYGVKD. V was trimmed by 8 bases and J by 11 bases, leaving 15 bases between them. CDR3 length equals 11 residues. The CDR3 is CAIGQGTWAFF. The CDR3 nucleotides are TGTGCCATCGGCCAGGGGACGTGGGCTTTCTTT.

Only one count was recorded for this clone. CDR3 residues: CASSLDGSNSPLHF. CDR3 nucleotides: TGCGCCAGCAGCTTAGACGGGAGTAATTCACCCCTCCACTTT. This rearrangement joins TRBV5-1 to TRBJ1-6; unclear D gene. Germline CDR1 and CDR2: SGHRS and YFSETQ. Trimming shortened V by 2 bases and J by 6 bases, and 9 bases separated the two germline ends. This CDR3 spans 14 amino acids.

The count of this clone is one. The chain links TRBV27 to TRBJ1-1, with 7 nucleotides matching TRBD1. Trimming removed 4 bases from V and 1 base from J; junction bases left unmatched: 6. Germline loops: CDR1 MNHEY, CDR2 SMNVEV (reference sequence). The CDR3 runs to 15 residues. CDR3 nucleotide sequence: TGTGCCAGCAGTTCACAGGGGCTTCAGAACACTGAAGCTTTCTTT. The encoded protein is CASSSQGLQNTEAFF.

The V gene is TRBV6-1, the J gene TRBJ2-1, with D possibly matching TRBD2 (5 bases). The CDR3 loop spans 12 amino acids. Trimming left V 6 bases short and J 6 bases short, with 9 bases between. CDR1 is MNHNS, CDR2 SASEGT, per germline. The CDR3 here is CASRKEGNEQFF. CDR3 sequence (DNA): TGTGCCAGCAGAAAAGAGGGCAATGAGCAGTTCTTC.

This clone occurred once. This chain links TRBV7-9 with TRBJ2-7; TRBD2 is a possible D gene (6 bases). V was cut by 4 bases and J by 9 bases, with 16 bases left in between. CDR3 length: 13 amino acids. The germline gives CDR1 SEHNR, CDR2 FQNEAQ (reference sequence). CDR3 coding DNA: TGTGCCAGCAGCTCTGGAGGGGTATCGAGGCAGTACTTC. As protein: CASSSGGVSRQYF.

This chain connects TRBV30 to TRBJ1-1; D might be TRBD1 (6 bases). The CDR3 has 14 amino acids. Trimming pared 3 bases from V and 2 bases from J, leaving 13 bases between. The germline gives CDR1 GTSNPN, CDR2 SVGIG (reference sequence). CDR3 sequence (DNA): TGTGCCTGGAGGATGGACAGATCCAACACTGAAGCTTTCTTT. Its translation is CAWRMDRSNTEAFF.

CDR3 bases: TGTGCCAGCAGCGCCAGGGGGAGCAATCAGCCCCAGCATTTT. As protein: CASSARGSNQPQHF. The chain is built from TRBV7-2 and TRBJ1-5, with 7 bases matching TRBD1. The CDR3 length is 14 residues. V lost 5 bases to trimming and J lost 1 base; unmatched junction nucleotides: 2. Germline V CDR1 and CDR2: SGHTA, FQGNSA.